This T cell receptor beta chain was observed in a study of cytomegalovirus exposure and HLA in healthy donors. At the level of the study: A preliminary data release comprised 80 million to 95 million unique TCRs obtained from HLA-typed donors. Study-level findings and limits: It was only CMV serostatus that was available as immune exposure information.

The germline V gene encodes CDR1 MNHEY and CDR2 SVGAGI. V trimming: 2 bases; J trimming: 1 base; junction bases outside the gene matches: 1. The CDR3 has 14 amino acids. About this clone itself: What it binds is not known.

PCR was performed using 60 Vbeta and 13 Jbeta primers. Generated by immunoSEQ multiplex PCR, the TCRdb table keeps only in-frame clones and is missing some. This sample has 95,000 to 150,000 clones, with around 85% found just once. The sample was PBMCs. The rearrangement links TRBV6-5 to TRBJ2-7; 8 bases are a match to TRBD1. The receptor's source is a man aged 25-45 years in good health and CMV-seronegative. The CDR3 DNA sequence: TGTGCCAGCAGTTACAGGACAGGGTCCTACGAGCAGTACTTC. Its protein is CASSYRTGSYEQYF.